This T cell receptor (beta chain) stems from a study of lymphopenia after photon versus proton radiotherapy. Study conclusions and caveats: Photon-treated patients lost naive T cells and TCR diversity; proton-treated stayed stable.

Unmatched junction bases numbered 7, after V lost 4 bases and J lost 2 bases. Germline CDR1 reads SGHTA; CDR2 reads FQGNSA. CDR3 length: 18 residues. Assay: immunoSEQ multiplex PCR; the TCRdb copy retains only in-frame clones and omits some. The sample includes about 27,000 clones, roughly 87% seen only once; the top ten take roughly 19%. Remarks on this clone: Antigen specificity is unknown.

This clonotype was sampled from a man aged 45-65 years with gastric cancer. The rearrangement uses TRBV7-2 and TRBJ2-2; 13 nucleotides match TRBD2. Specimen: peripheral blood, collected from a patient treated with photon-based radiotherapy. The CDR3 region is CASSYRTSGGLNTGELFF. For the CDR3, the DNA is TGTGCCAGCAGCTACCGGACTAGCGGGGGCCTAAACACCGGGGAGCTGTTTTTT.